Sequencing of this TCR beta chain was carried out in a study of Ad26.COV2.S vaccination and SARS-CoV-2 variants. Across the study: Vaccine-arm donor from the placebo-controlled COV1001 Ad26.COV2.S trial. Administration of Ad26.COV2.S was intramuscular, either once or twice 56 days apart. Study conclusions and caveats: Possible underestimation of total T cell responses by the TCR breadth and depth analyses was noted.

Unmatched junction bases numbered 11, after V lost 4 bases and J lost 6 bases. Germline CDR1 is SGHRS and CDR2 is YFSETQ. The CDR3 sequence is 15 residues long. In this sample, this clone turned up a few times. As yet, its antigen is unknown. Method: immunoSEQ multiplex PCR; TCRdb's copy keeps in-frame clones and lacks some. Of approximately 480,000 clones in the sample, about 83% are singletons; the top ten hold around 13%. Treatment here: roughly 20 received Ad26.COV2.S at low or high dose, single or two shots; 5 received placebo; per-sample allocation not given. Samples were taken on day 63 after the first vaccine or placebo injection. This vaccine is an Ad26 vector that expresses the Wuhan-strain SARS-CoV-2 spike.

This chain connects TRBV5-1 to TRBJ1-1, with 8 nucleotides matching TRBD1. The sample consisted of peripheral blood, taken in a trial of Ad26.COV2.S vaccine versus placebo. The sequence was obtained from a person between 18 and 59 years old who received the Ad26.COV2.S COVID-19 vaccine or a placebo. The CDR3 bases are TGCGCCAGCAGCAACCGACAGGGGTTAAGCGCTGAAGCTTTCTTT. Its translation: CASSNRQGLSAEAFF.